Each of the 8 T cell receptor beta chains below was sequenced from the same sample in a study of vaccination and CD4 T cells after COVID-19. No antigen has been identified for these receptors. Oncomine TCR Beta short-read sequencing was applied to DNA from cultured CD4+ T cells. It was cultured CD4+ T cells from which genomic DNA was extracted. Each CDR3 protein is one row after TCRdb ran MiXCR on the PCR reads. In the table there are more than 6,500 distinct CDR3 sequences, approximately 31% of which are singletons. Stated treatment: roughly ten-day PBMC culture with coronavirus spike peptide pools or control peptides (ViraFEST assay). CD4+ T-cell collection from the unexposed donor predated the COVID-19 pandemic (2011-2018). Specimen: CD4+ T cells from blood, cultured in vitro. The receptors here all came from a human donor in good health.

This chain uses TRBV20-1 with TRBJ2-7; tentative D call: TRBD2 (7 bases). This CDR3 comprises 15 residues. Trimming pared 3 bases from V and 2 bases from J, leaving 17 bases between. Germline V gives CDR1 DFQATT, CDR2 SNEGSKA (reference sequence). The CDR3, as DNA: TGCAGTGCTAGCCCGCCCGAGGGGGGGACCTACGAGCAGTACTTC. It specifies CSASPPEGGTYEQYF.

The gene calls are TRBV6-5 and TRBJ2-7; 11 bases line up with TRBD2. The germline gives CDR1 MNHEY, CDR2 SVGAGI. The CDR3 covers 14 residues. V was clipped by 3 bases and J by 5 bases; unmatched bases: 3. Here the CDR3 DNA reads TGTGCCAGCAGTTATAGCGGGAGGGCCGACGAGCAGTACTTC. Protein: CASSYSGRADEQYF.

This chain joins TRBV27 and TRBJ1-2; D is perhaps TRBD1 (6 bases). The CDR3 covers 17 residues. Germline V gene sequence: CDR1 MNHEY, CDR2 SMNVEV (reference sequence). Trimming pared 5 bases from V and 7 bases from J, leaving 26 bases between. The CDR3 loop is CASSPVYQGSRVGGYTF. The CDR3 region has the DNA TGTGCCAGCAGTCCGGTCTATCAGGGGAGCAGAGTCGGTGGCTACACCTTC.

This clonotype was counted a few times. The chain couples TRBV10-3 to TRBJ2-1; D not resolved. This CDR3 region has 11 residues. The V end lost 7 bases, the J end lost 5 bases, and 6 bases lay between the germline ends. Germline CDR1 reads ENHRY; CDR2 reads SYGVKD. CDR3 coding DNA: TGTGCCATCACAGGTAACAATGAGCAGTTCTTC. Translated, it gives CAITGNNEQFF.

This clonotype was counted between two and nine times. The chain couples TRBV7-8 to TRBJ1-2, with 7 positions matching TRBD1. CDR3 length: 13 residues. The V and J ends lost 5 bases and 2 bases, in that order; junction bases with no gene match: 2. Germline CDR1 SGHVS, CDR2 FQNEAQ. The CDR3 DNA sequence: TGTGCCAGCAGCGACAGGGAGAACTATGGCTACACCTTC. It codes for CASSDRENYGYTF.

The rearrangement links TRBV19 to TRBJ2-5; D is uncertain. V gave up 6 bases and J gave up 0 bases, with 2 bases separating them. The CDR3 covers 11 residues. Germline V lookup: CDR1 LNHDA, CDR2 SQIVND (reference sequence). Written as DNA, the CDR3 is TGTGCCAGTAGGGACCAAGAGACCCAGTACTTC. It translates to CASRDQETQYF.

This clonotype was picked up one time. The chain is built from TRBV6-2 or TRBV6-3 and TRBJ1-1, with D maybe TRBD1 (5 bases). V was trimmed by 8 bases and J by 7 bases, leaving 14 bases between them. CDR3 length: 12 residues. Germline V gene data show CDR1 as MNHEY and CDR2 as SVGEGT. The CDR3 reads CASGRRGREAFF. DNA of the CDR3: TGTGCCAGCGGGCGAAGGGGCCGTGAAGCTTTCTTT.

The rearrangement links TRBV5-4 to TRBJ2-1; D ambiguous. Germline CDR1 is SGHNT and CDR2 is YYREEE (reference sequence). V lost 4 bases to trimming and J lost 0 bases, with 8 bases between them. The CDR3 contains 14 residues. CDR3 nucleotides: TGTGCCAGCAGCCTGCCGGGCTCCTACAATGAGCAGTTCTTC. Its translation is CASSLPGSYNEQFF.